The rows below give T cell receptor beta chains drawn from one sample of a study of PD-1 blockade in mismatch repair-deficient tumors. Clones were read by immunoSEQ multiplex PCR, and TCRdb kept only the in-frame ones, dropping some. The table includes under 85,000 clones, approximately 82% detected once. This sample comprised peripheral blood, obtained 2 weeks after starting pembrolizumab. These receptors came from an adult with mismatch repair-deficient cancer. CDR3s include the opening cysteine and the closing phenylalanine or tryptophan. The D gene is left open where the match is weak. Clone size is not always given. Where it is, it says once, few, many or a class for expanded clones.

TGTGCCAGTCGTAGGACAGGGAACAATCAGCCCCAGCATTTT,CASRRTGNNQPQHF,TRBV19,TRBJ1-5,few,TRBD1
TGTGCCAGCAGTGATGAAACTCTTTATGAGCAGTTCTTC,CASSDETLYEQFF,TRBV2,TRBJ2-1,NA,NA
TGTGCCAGCAGCATGTCGTGGGAAGAGACCCAGTACTTC,CASSMSWEETQYF,TRBV6-5,TRBJ2-5,NA,NA
TGTGCCAGCAGTTTAGAGTCAGGGGTAAATCAGCCCCAGCATTTT,CASSLESGVNQPQHF,TRBV27,TRBJ1-5,few,NA
TGTGCCACCAGCAGGGATGGGACACCCCAAGAGACCCAGTACTTC,CATSRDGTPQETQYF,TRBV15,TRBJ2-5,few,NA
TGTGCCAGCAGCGGCAGACTAGAAGCCTACAATGAGCAGTTCTTC,CASSGRLEAYNEQFF,TRBV7-6,TRBJ2-1,NA,NA
TGTGCCAGTAGTATCGGACATAACTATGGCTACACCTTC,CASSIGHNYGYTF,TRBV19,TRBJ1-2,NA,NA
TGTGCCAGCAGCTTAGACAGGCTCAGCTCTGAAGCTTTCTTT,CASSLDRLSSEAFF,TRBV7-2,TRBJ1-1,NA,NA
TGTGCCAGCTCACCACGGCCTAGCTCTTTGGGGGATACGCAGTATTTT,CASSPRPSSLGDTQYF,TRBV18,TRBJ2-3,few,NA
TGTGCCAGCAGCCCAGGACAGGGAACCTATGGCTACACCTTC,CASSPGQGTYGYTF,TRBV11-2,TRBJ1-2,NA,TRBD1
TGTGCCAGCAGCTCCCTAGCGGGAGGTCCCGTCGAGCAGTACTTC,CASSSLAGGPVEQYF,TRBV5-6,TRBJ2-7,NA,TRBD2
TGTGCCTGGGGGGGTGAAGGGGAGACCCAGTACTTC,CAWGGEGETQYF,TRBV30,TRBJ2-5,NA,NA
TGTGCCAGTAGTACCGAATTAGGACTAGCAGGCAATGAGCAGTTCTTC,CASSTELGLAGNEQFF,TRBV19,TRBJ2-1,NA,TRBD2
TGTGCCACCCTGAACTGGCTACAATTGAACACTGAAGCTTTCTTT,CATLNWLQLNTEAFF,TRBV10-3,TRBJ1-1,once,NA
TGTGCCAGCAGGGACAGGGCGAACACTGAAGCTTTCTTT,CASRDRANTEAFF,TRBV6-1,TRBJ1-1,NA,TRBD1
TGTGCCAGCACCGGATGGACAGGCTCCTACGAGCAGTACTTC,CASTGWTGSYEQYF,TRBV5-6,TRBJ2-7,NA,TRBD1
TGCGCCAGCAGTCTTAATACAGGGCCTCAAGAGACCCAGTACTTC,CASSLNTGPQETQYF,TRBV5-1,TRBJ2-5,NA,NA
TGCGCCAGCAGCTTGGAACTAGCGGGGAAGGATGAGCAGTTCTTC,CASSLELAGKDEQFF,TRBV5-1,TRBJ2-1,NA,TRBD2
TGTGCCAGCAGCTTAGCGGGATCCTACGAGCAGTACTTC,CASSLAGSYEQYF,TRBV11-3,TRBJ2-7,NA,NA
TGTGCCATCAGTGAGTCAGGGGAGAGCTCCTACAATGAGCAGTTCTTC,CAISESGESSYNEQFF,TRBV10-3,TRBJ2-1,NA,NA
TGTGCCAGCAATCGACTAGCGGGAGAAAGTGGTGAGCAGTTCTTC,CASNRLAGESGEQFF,TRBV6-1,TRBJ2-1,once,TRBD2
TGTGCCAGCAGCTTGCAGGGTGCTAACGAGCAGTACTTC,CASSLQGANEQYF,TRBV5-4,TRBJ2-7,NA,NA
TGTGCCAGCAGCCTTCAGGGGAGGGTGGCCAAAAACATTCAGTACTTC,CASSLQGRVAKNIQYF,TRBV4-2,TRBJ2-4,NA,NA
TGTGCCAGCAGCCTGGGCGCACAGGGGCTGGAGGGCTACACCTTC,CASSLGAQGLEGYTF,TRBV11-2,TRBJ1-2,NA,TRBD1
TGTGCCAGCAGTTTCCGACAGGGGAGCTATGGCTACACCTTC,CASSFRQGSYGYTF,TRBV27,TRBJ1-2,NA,TRBD1
TGCGCCAGCAGCTTGGACCAGGGACGGAAGCAGTACTTC,CASSLDQGRKQYF,TRBV5-1,TRBJ2-7,NA,NA
TGTGCCACCAGCAGAGTGAACCAGGGGAAGAGAAACTACGAGCAGTACTTC,CATSRVNQGKRNYEQYF,TRBV15,TRBJ2-7,few,NA
TGTGCCAGCAGCCAAGTAGGCCAGGAAGAGACCCAGTACTTC,CASSQVGQEETQYF,TRBV4-2,TRBJ2-5,NA,NA
TGTGCCAGCAGGGCCGGCTATGGCTACACCTTC,CASRAGYGYTF,TRBV19,TRBJ1-2,NA,NA
TGCAGCTCCACGACAGGGAGGGAGCAGTACTTC,CSSTTGREQYF,TRBV29-1,TRBJ2-7,few,NA
TGTGCCAGCAGCTTAGCAGGGGAGGTAGAGCCCCAGCATTTT,CASSLAGEVEPQHF,TRBV7-9,TRBJ1-5,NA,NA
TGTGCCAGCAGCCAAGCCCGAAGGACTAGCGGGAGAAACACCGGGGAGCTGTTTTTT,CASSQARRTSGRNTGELFF,TRBV14,TRBJ2-2,NA,TRBD2
TGCAGCGCCGGGATGGATGCAACTAATGAAAAACTGTTTTTT,CSAGMDATNEKLFF,TRBV29-1,TRBJ1-4,NA,NA
TGTGCCAGCAGTCAGACAGGGATCGAGCAGTACTTC,CASSQTGIEQYF,TRBV6-5,TRBJ2-7,NA,TRBD1
TGTGCCAGCAGCCCTGGACTAGCGGGAGTGAGAGACATTCAGTACTTC,CASSPGLAGVRDIQYF,TRBV7-2,TRBJ2-4,NA,TRBD2
TGTGCCAGCAGTTCCCTGCAAGGACGCGGCTACACCTTC,CASSSLQGRGYTF,TRBV6-5,TRBJ1-2,NA,NA
TGTGCCAGCAGCTCAGAACTCAATCCCGGCTACAATGAGCAGTTCTTC,CASSSELNPGYNEQFF,TRBV7-2,TRBJ2-1,NA,NA
TGTGCCTGGAGTGTATCAGGGAATCAGCCCCAGCATTTT,CAWSVSGNQPQHF,TRBV30,TRBJ1-5,NA,NA
TGTGCCAGCAGCCAGAGCGGGAGTTCCTACAATGAGCAGTTCTTC,CASSQSGSSYNEQFF,TRBV5-6,TRBJ2-1,once,TRBD2
TGTGCCAGCAGCTTAGATCTCTCGGGGGGCGAAGAGACCCAGTACTTC,CASSLDLSGGEETQYF,TRBV11-2,TRBJ2-5,NA,NA
TGTGCCATCAGGAGTGAACTAGCAGACCTGGGAGATACGCAGTATTTT,CAIRSELADLGDTQYF,TRBV10-3,TRBJ2-3,NA,NA
TGTGCCAGCGTCTGGGACCCCTCTGGCTCCTACGAGCAGTACTTC,CASVWDPSGSYEQYF,TRBV7-2,TRBJ2-7,NA,NA
TGTGCCAGCAGCTCTAGCGGGAGGGCCACCGGGGAGCTGTTTTTT,CASSSSGRATGELFF,TRBV7-9,TRBJ2-2,once,TRBD2
TGCGCCAGCAGCCAAGGGTGGCATGGCGGCTACACCTTC,CASSQGWHGGYTF,TRBV4-1,TRBJ1-2,NA,NA
TGTGCCTGGAGTGTAGGAGCTAACTATGGCTACACCTTC,CAWSVGANYGYTF,TRBV30,TRBJ1-2,NA,NA
TGTGCCAGCAGTCCAGGAGCTAGCGGCAATGAGCAGTTCTTC,CASSPGASGNEQFF,TRBV27,TRBJ2-1,NA,TRBD2
TGTGCCAGTAGTGTCGACCCTCAGGGGAAAGAGACCCAGTACTTC,CASSVDPQGKETQYF,TRBV19,TRBJ2-5,NA,NA
TGTGCCAGTACCCTCAGCTACCCCATGAACACTGAAGCTTTCTTT,CASTLSYPMNTEAFF,TRBV19,TRBJ1-1,once,NA
TGTGCCAGTAGTACCGGGACCGTCCGTGGCTACACCTTC,CASSTGTVRGYTF,TRBV19,TRBJ1-2,NA,NA
TGTGCCAGCAATCAGGGATTGGGCACTGAAGCTTTCTTT,CASNQGLGTEAFF,TRBV27,TRBJ1-1,NA,NA